Listed here are 11 T cell receptor beta chains from one sample, sequenced in a study of T cells expressing NK-cell markers. TCRdb re-called the 5' RACE reads, yielding one record per CDR3 amino acid sequence without DNA. There are over 350,000 distinct CDR3 sequences in the sample, with approximately 12% held by the top ten. The sequenced sample consisted of blood T cells: a sorted CD56 or NKG2C T cell subset, CD4+ or CD8+ T cells, or bulk PBMC T cells (not recorded which). The receptors originated from a woman in her fifties or sixties in good health.

The chain joins TRBV25-1 to TRBJ2-7. Per the germline V gene, CDR1 is MGHDK and CDR2 is SYGVNS. The CDR3 runs 11 residues. CDR3 region: CASSIYYEQYF.

J is TRBJ1-2 and V is TRBV20-1; TCRdb calls TRBD1, which cannot be checked without DNA. Per germline, CDR1 DFQATT and CDR2 SNEGSKA (reference sequence). This CDR3 comprises 15 residues. The CDR3 region is CSAREISFREAGYTF.

V gene TRBV15 combines with J gene TRBJ1-1; TCRdb calls TRBD1, which cannot be checked without DNA. Germline CDR1 reads LNHNV; CDR2 reads YYDKDF (reference sequence). This CDR3 is built from 15 residues. The CDR3 loop is CATRGTGTRNTEAFF.

The CDR3 sequence: CASSSREVNTDTQYF. V and J are TRBV5-1 and TRBJ2-3; TCRdb's D call of TRBD2 is untestable without DNA. This CDR3 comprises 15 residues. The V gene's germline CDR1 is SGHRS and CDR2 YFSETQ.

The V gene is TRBV13, the J gene TRBJ1-2. This CDR3 is built from 12 residues. From germline, CDR1 is PRHDT and CDR2 FYEKMQ (reference sequence). The CDR3 spells CASSSPPSGYTF.

The chain has TRBV18 and TRBJ2-5; TCRdb's D call of TRBD2 is untestable without DNA. Germline loops: CDR1 KGHSH, CDR2 LQKENI. The CDR3 is 15 residues long. CDR3: CASSFIAGGQETQYF.

The chain combines TRBV10-2 with TRBJ2-5; lacking DNA, the TRBD2 call made by TCRdb goes unchecked. The length of the CDR3 is 16 residues. Germline CDR1 is WSHSY and CDR2 is SAAADI. CDR3 loop: CASSEAAGGPRETQYF.

V and J are TRBV7-8 and TRBJ1-4; the TRBD1 assignment by TCRdb is unverifiable without DNA. CDR1 is SGHVS, CDR2 FQNEAQ, per germline. The CDR3 has 14 amino acids. CDR3 in amino acids: CASSRQGTNEKLFF.

This rearrangement joins TRBV13 to TRBJ2-1; the TCRdb call, TRBD1, lacks DNA for checking. Germline values: CDR1 PRHDT, CDR2 FYEKMQ (reference sequence). The CDR3 is 15 amino acids. CDR3 protein: CASSLAHGGNNEQFF.

This chain uses TRBV10-3 with TRBJ1-2; TCRdb names TRBD1, which stays unverified in the absence of DNA. Germline CDR1 ENHRY, CDR2 SYGVKD. The CDR3 extends over 13 amino acids. CDR3 sequence reads: CAITQGASYGYTF.

The chain links TRBV27 to TRBJ2-2. The CDR3 is made up of 15 amino acids. CDR1 is MNHEY, CDR2 SMNVEV, per germline (reference sequence). CDR3: CASSLSWVGAGELFF.